One and the same sample provided the 6 T cell receptor beta chains below, sequenced in a study of tumor and adjacent non-tumor tissue in lung cancer. RNA was extracted from bulk tissue without any cell sorting. Three rounds of nested PCR, following a modified ARM-PCR protocol, produced the TCRbeta library. Using its own MiXCR run on the multiplex PCR reads, TCRdb lists one record per CDR3 protein. The sample carries about 76,000 distinct CDR3 sequences, about two thirds recorded once. What was sequenced was lung tumor tissue. Receptor source: a woman in her 70s with non-small cell lung cancer.

This clonotype was recorded only once. The chain links TRBV10-3 to TRBJ2-3; D possibly uses TRBD1 or TRBD2 (8 bases each). The germline V gene encodes CDR1 ENHRY and CDR2 SYGVKD. This CDR3 spans 16 amino acids. CDR3 in amino acids: CTTPGGRGGSGDTQYF. The CDR3 coding sequence is TGTACCACCCCAGGGGGCCGGGGGGGCTCTGGGGATACGCAGTATTTT.

Concerning this clonotype: Lacking the conserved final phenylalanine or tryptophan, this CDR3 likely reflects a read error. The rearrangement uses TRBV11-1 and TRBJ2-7; 10 bases are shared with TRBD1. Germline V CDR1 and CDR2: SGHAT, FQDESV (reference sequence). The CDR3 has 15 amino acids. CDR3 sequence: CASSFRDRGPYDQYY. The CDR3, as DNA: TGTGCCAGCAGCTTCCGGGACAGGGGTCCCTACGATCAGTACTAC.

For the CDR3, the DNA is TGCAGAGTGGTGGGTGGGAATGAGCAGTTCTTC. Its protein product is CRVVGGNEQFF. The chain couples TRBV29-1 to TRBJ2-1; D not certain. The CDR3 spans 11 residues. Germline assignment: CDR1 SQVTM and CDR2 ANQGSEA.

In this sample, this clonotype turned up many times. The rearrangement uses TRBV5-1 and TRBJ2-7; TRBD1 agrees at 7 bases. Germline V gene lookup returns CDR1 SGHRS and CDR2 YFSETQ. V was pared by 4 bases and J by 3 bases, with 10 bases of the junction left unmatched. The CDR3 covers 15 residues. In nucleotides, the CDR3 is TGCGCCAGCAGCCCCAGGGACAGAAAAGTCTACGAGCAGTACTTC. Protein: CASSPRDRKVYEQYF.

This clonotype was found many times. This chain uses TRBV11-2 with TRBJ2-7; D remains unclear. Trimming removed 5 bases from V and 2 bases from J, with 19 bases in between. The germline V gene encodes CDR1 SGHAT and CDR2 FQNNGV. This CDR3 comprises 16 residues. Here the CDR3 reads CASSPKIGEQTYEQYF. The CDR3 DNA is TGTGCCAGCAGCCCAAAGATCGGAGAGCAAACCTACGAGCAGTACTTC.

This clonotype is termed medium-sized. This rearrangement joins TRBV29-1 to TRBJ2-1, with D possibly being TRBD2 (5 bases). The length of the CDR3 is 12 residues. Germline V gene data show CDR1 as SQVTM and CDR2 as ANQGSEA. V was pared by 6 bases and J by 5 bases, with 11 bases between. The CDR3 here is CSVADGDNEQFF. The DNA of the CDR3 is TGCAGCGTCGCTGACGGGGACAATGAGCAGTTCTTC.